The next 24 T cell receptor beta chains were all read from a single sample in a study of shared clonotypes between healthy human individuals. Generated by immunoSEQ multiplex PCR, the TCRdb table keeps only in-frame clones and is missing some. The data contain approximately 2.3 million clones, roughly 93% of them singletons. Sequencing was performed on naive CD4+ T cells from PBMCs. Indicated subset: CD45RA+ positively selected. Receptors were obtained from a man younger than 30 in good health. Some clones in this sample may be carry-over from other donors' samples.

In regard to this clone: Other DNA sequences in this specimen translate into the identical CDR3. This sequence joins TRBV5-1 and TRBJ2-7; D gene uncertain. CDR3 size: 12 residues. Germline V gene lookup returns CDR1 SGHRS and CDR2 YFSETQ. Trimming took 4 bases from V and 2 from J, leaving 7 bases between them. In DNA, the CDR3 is TGCGCCAGCAGCCTGACGACCTACGAGCAGTACTTC. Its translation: CASSLTTYEQYF.

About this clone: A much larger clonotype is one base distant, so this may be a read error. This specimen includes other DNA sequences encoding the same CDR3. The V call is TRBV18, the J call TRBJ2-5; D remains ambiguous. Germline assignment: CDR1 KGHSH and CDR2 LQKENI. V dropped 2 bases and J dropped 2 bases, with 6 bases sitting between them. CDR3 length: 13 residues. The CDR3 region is CASSPGQQETQYF. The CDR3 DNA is TGTGCCAGCTCACCAGGTCAGCAAGAGACCCAGTACTTC.

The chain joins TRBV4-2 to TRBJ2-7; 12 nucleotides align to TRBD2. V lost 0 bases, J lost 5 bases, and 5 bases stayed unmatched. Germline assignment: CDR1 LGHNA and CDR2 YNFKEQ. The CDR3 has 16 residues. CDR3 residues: CASSQEGLAGGNEQYF. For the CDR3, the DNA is TGTGCCAGCAGCCAAGAGGGGCTAGCGGGAGGGAACGAGCAGTACTTC.

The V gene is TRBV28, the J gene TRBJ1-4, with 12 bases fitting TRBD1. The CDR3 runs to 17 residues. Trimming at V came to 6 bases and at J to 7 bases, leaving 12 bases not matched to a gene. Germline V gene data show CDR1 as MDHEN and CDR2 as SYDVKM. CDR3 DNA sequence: TGTGCCAGCAGGGGGACAGGGGGCGGAAGGGATGGTGAAAAACTGTTTTTT. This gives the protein CASRGTGGGRDGEKLFF.

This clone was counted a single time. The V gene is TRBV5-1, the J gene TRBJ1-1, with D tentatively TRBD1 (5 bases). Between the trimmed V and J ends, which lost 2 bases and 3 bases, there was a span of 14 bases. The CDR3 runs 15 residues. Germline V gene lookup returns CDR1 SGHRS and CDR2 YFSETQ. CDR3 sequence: CASSFNWGRDTEAFF. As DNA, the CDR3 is TGCGCCAGCAGCTTTAATTGGGGGAGGGACACTGAAGCTTTCTTT.

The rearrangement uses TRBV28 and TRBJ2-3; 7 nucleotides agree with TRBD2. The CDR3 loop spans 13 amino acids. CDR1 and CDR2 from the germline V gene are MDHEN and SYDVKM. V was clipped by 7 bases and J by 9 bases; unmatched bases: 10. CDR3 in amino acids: CASTLIGGGTQYF. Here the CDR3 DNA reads TGTGCCAGCACCCTTATTGGGGGGGGAACGCAGTATTTT.

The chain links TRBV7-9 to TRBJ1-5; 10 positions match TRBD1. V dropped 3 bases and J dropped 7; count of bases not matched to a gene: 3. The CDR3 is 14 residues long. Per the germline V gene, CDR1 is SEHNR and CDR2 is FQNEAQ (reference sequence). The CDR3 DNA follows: TGTGCCAGCAGCTTCCCGGGACAGGGGCAGCCCCAGCATTTT. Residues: CASSFPGQGQPQHF.

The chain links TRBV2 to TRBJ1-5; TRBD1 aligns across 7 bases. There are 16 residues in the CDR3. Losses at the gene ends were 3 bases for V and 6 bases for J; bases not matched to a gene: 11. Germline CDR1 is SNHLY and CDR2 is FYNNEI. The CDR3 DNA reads TGTGCCAGCAGTGATGTAGGGGGCGGCGGGACTCAGCCCCAGCATTTT. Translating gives CASSDVGGGGTQPQHF. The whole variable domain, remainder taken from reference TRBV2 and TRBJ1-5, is EPEVTQTPSHQVTQMGQEVILRCVPISNHLYFYWYRQILGQKVEFLVSFYNNEISEKSEIFDDQFSVERPDGSNFTLKIRSTKLEDSAMYFCASSDVGGGGTQPQHFGDGTRLSIL.

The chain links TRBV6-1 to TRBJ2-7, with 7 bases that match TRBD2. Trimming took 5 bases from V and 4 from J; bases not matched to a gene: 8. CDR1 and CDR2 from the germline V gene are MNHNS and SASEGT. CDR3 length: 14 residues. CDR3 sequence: CASSPSGGDYEQYF. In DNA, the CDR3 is TGTGCCAGCAGTCCCTCGGGAGGCGATTACGAGCAGTACTTC.

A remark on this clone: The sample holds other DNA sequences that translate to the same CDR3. Here the CDR3 DNA reads TGCGCCAGCAGCCAACCGACTAGCGGGAGCTCCTACAATGAGCAGTTCTTC. It translates to CASSQPTSGSSYNEQFF. The genes are TRBV4-1 and TRBJ2-1; 12 nucleotides match TRBD2. Trimming took 2 bases from V and 0 from J; bases not matched to a gene: 2. The germline V gene has CDR1 MGHRA and CDR2 YSYEKL. This CDR3 has 17 residues.

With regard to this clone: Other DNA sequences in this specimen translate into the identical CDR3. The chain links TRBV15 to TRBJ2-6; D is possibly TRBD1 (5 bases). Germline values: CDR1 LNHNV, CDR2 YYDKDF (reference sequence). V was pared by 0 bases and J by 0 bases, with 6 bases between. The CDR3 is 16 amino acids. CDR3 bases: TGTGCCACCAGCAGAGACAGGGCCTCTGGGGCCAACGTCCTGACTTTC. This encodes CATSRDRASGANVLTF.

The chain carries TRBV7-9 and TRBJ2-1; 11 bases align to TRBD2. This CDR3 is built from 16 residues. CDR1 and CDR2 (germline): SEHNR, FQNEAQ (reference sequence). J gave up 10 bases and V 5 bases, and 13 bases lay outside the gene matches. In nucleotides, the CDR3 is TGTGCCAGCAGCCCAACGGCGGGACTAGCGGAAGGGGAGCAGTTCTTC. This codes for CASSPTAGLAEGEQFF.

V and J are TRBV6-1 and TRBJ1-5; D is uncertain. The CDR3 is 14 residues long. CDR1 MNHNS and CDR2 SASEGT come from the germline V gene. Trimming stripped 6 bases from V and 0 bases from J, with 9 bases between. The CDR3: CASSFKVSNQPQHF. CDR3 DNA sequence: TGTGCCAGCAGCTTCAAGGTTAGCAATCAGCCCCAGCATTTT.

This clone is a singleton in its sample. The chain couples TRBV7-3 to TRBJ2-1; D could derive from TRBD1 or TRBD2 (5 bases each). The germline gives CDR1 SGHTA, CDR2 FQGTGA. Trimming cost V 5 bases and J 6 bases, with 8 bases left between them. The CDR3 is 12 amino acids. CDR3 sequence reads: CASSIGGNEQFF. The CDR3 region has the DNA TGTGCCAGCAGCATTGGGGGCAATGAGCAGTTCTTC.

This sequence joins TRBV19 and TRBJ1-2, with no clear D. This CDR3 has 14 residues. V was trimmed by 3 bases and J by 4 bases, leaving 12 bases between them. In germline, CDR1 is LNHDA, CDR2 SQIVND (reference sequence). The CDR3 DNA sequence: TGTGCCAGTAGTATGGGGTCGGTATCCTATGGCTACACCTTC. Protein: CASSMGSVSYGYTF.

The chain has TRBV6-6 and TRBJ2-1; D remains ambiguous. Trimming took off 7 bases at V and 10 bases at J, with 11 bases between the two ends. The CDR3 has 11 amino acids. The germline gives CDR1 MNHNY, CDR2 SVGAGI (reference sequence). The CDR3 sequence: CASTQLGEQFF. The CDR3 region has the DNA TGTGCCAGCACCCAATTGGGGGAGCAGTTCTTC.

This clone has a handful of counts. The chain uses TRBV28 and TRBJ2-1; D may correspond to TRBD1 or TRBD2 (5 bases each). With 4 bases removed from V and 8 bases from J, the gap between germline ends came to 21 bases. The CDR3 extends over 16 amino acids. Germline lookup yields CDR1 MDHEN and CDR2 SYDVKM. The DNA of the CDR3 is TGTGCCAGCAGTTCCATACCGGGACCCGCTTCGGATGAGCAGTTCTTC. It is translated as CASSSIPGPASDEQFF.

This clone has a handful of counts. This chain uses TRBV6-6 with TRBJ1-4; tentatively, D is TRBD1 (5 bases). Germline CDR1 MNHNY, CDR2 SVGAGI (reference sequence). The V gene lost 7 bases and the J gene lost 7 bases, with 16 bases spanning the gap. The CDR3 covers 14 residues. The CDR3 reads CASNPGGGGEKLFF. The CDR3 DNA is TGTGCCAGCAACCCCGGGGGAGGTGGTGAAAAACTGTTTTTT.

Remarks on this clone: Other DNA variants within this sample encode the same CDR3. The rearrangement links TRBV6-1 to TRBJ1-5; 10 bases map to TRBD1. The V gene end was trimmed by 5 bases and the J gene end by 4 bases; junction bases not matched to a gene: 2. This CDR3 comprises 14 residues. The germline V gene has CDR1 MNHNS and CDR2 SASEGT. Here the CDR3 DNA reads TGTGCCAGCAGTCGGGACAGGGGAAATCAGCCCCAGCATTTT. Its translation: CASSRDRGNQPQHF.

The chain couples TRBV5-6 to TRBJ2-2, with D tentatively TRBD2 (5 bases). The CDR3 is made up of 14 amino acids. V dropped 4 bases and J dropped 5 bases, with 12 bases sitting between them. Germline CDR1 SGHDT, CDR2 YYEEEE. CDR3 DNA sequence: TGTGCCAGCAGCCGAGGGTTCCGAACCGGGGAGCTGTTTTTT. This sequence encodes CASSRGFRTGELFF.

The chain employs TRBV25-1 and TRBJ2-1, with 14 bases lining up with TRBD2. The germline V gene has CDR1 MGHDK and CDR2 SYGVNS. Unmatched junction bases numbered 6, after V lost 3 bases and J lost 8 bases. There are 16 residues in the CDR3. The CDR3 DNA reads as TGTGCCAGCAGTGATCCCGGGACTAGCGGGAGTCATGAGCAGTTCTTC. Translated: CASSDPGTSGSHEQFF.

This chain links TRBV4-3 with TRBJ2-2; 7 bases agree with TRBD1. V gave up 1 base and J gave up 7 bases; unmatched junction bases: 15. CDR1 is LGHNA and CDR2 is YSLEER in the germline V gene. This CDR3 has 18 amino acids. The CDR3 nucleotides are TGCGCCAGCAGCCAAGGGAGGAAGGTGGCAGGGGGTGGCGGGGAGCTGTTTTTT. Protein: CASSQGRKVAGGGGELFF.

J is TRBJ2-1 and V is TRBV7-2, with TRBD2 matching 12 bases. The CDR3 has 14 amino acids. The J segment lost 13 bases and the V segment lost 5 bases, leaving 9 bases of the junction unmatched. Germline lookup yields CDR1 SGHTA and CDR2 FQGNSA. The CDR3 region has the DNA TGTGCCAGCAGCCAACCCAGACTAGCGGGGGAACAGTTCTTC. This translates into CASSQPRLAGEQFF.

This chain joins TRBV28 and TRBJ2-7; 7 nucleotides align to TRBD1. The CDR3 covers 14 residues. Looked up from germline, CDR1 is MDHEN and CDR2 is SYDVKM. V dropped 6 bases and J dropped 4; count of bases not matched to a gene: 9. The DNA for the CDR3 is TGTGCCAGCAGATCACAGGGGATTCGGTACGAGCAGTACTTC. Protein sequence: CASRSQGIRYEQYF. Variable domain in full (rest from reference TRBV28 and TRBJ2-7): DVKVTQSSRYLVKRTGEKVFLECVQDMDHENMFWYRQDPGLGLRLIYFSYDVKMKEKGDIPEGYSVSREKKERFSLILESASTNQTSMYLCASRSQGIRYEQYFGPGTRLTVT.